A single sample gave rise to the 23 T cell receptor beta chains below, sequenced in a study of T cell clusters in autoimmune cytopenias. TRB was amplified from 250 ng of peripheral blood genomic DNA per sample. Multiplex touch-down PCR amplified TRB using TRB-A and TRB-B pools in one tube. TCRdb re-called the multiplex PCR reads; one entry per CDR3 protein, DNA not given. This sample's table reports approximately 11,000 distinct CDR3 sequences. These records were also assigned to another study, of T cell repertoires in aging, cancer and after chemotherapy.

Sequenced material: peripheral blood. Receptors originate from a human donor in good health.

The chain links TRBV27 to TRBJ2-7; there is no DNA to check the TCRdb D call of TRBD1. The CDR3 spans 15 residues. Germline V gene sequence: CDR1 MNHEY, CDR2 SMNVEV (reference sequence). CDR3 loop: CASSLSRGAPHEQYF.

The rearrangement joins TRBV15 to TRBJ1-5; absent DNA, TCRdb's TRBD1 call cannot be checked. Germline CDR1 is LNHNV and CDR2 is YYDKDF (reference sequence). The CDR3 consists of 17 residues. This CDR3 reads CATSPHGVAISAQPQHF.

The chain joins TRBV30 to TRBJ1-4. The CDR3 is made up of 15 amino acids. CDR1 is GTSNPN and CDR2 is SVGIG in the germline V gene (reference sequence). The CDR3 here is CAWSVPGGPNEKLFF.

The chain carries TRBV30 and TRBJ2-7; lacking DNA, the TRBD2 call made by TCRdb goes unchecked. In germline, CDR1 is GTSNPN, CDR2 SVGIG (reference sequence). This CDR3 has 15 amino acids. CDR3 residues: CAWSVQGLDSNEQYF.

CDR3 residues: CASSYFPSGDYEQYF. The chain links TRBV6-5 to TRBJ2-7; the D call from TCRdb, TRBD2, cannot be confirmed without DNA. CDR3 size: 15 residues. Germline lookup yields CDR1 MNHEY and CDR2 SVGAGI.

CDR3 sequence reads: CASSLAWAGKNEQFF. The chain couples TRBV11-2 to TRBJ2-1; TCRdb names TRBD1, which stays unverified in the absence of DNA. Germline V gives CDR1 SGHAT, CDR2 FQNNGV. The CDR3 spans 15 residues.

The chain joins TRBV18 to TRBJ2-5; TCRdb's assignment of TRBD1 cannot be checked, as there is no DNA. Looked up from germline, CDR1 is KGHSH and CDR2 is LQKENI. The CDR3 is 15 residues long. The CDR3 sequence is CASSPLLGDVGTQYF.

The genes are TRBV12-3 or TRBV12-4 and TRBJ1-2; the TRBD1 assignment by TCRdb is unverifiable without DNA. The CDR3 contains 14 residues. The chain's CDR3 is CASSTAGGNYGYTF.

The chain joins TRBV27 to TRBJ2-1; TCRdb's D gene call, TRBD1, goes unchecked for lack of DNA. Germline CDR1 MNHEY, CDR2 SMNVEV (reference sequence). The CDR3 covers 14 residues. The CDR3 sequence is CASSSPRGGNEQFF.

This chain links TRBV5-6 with TRBJ1-5. CDR1 and CDR2 from the germline V gene are SGHDT and YYEEEE. The CDR3 runs to 15 residues. CDR3 protein: CASSLGSYSNQPQHF.

The chain couples TRBV6-5 to TRBJ2-1; the D call from TCRdb, TRBD2, cannot be confirmed without DNA. The CDR3 totals 15 residues. Per the germline V gene, CDR1 is MNHEY and CDR2 is SVGAGI. CDR3 sequence reads: CASRATGTSGNEQFF.

CDR3 protein: CASSLVEGKLFF. This chain connects TRBV11-2 to TRBJ1-4. CDR3 length: 12 residues. Germline V gives CDR1 SGHAT, CDR2 FQNNGV.

The rearrangement uses TRBV5-6 and TRBJ1-4. Germline V lookup: CDR1 SGHDT, CDR2 YYEEEE. The CDR3 loop spans 16 amino acids. CDR3: CASSFGVNILNEKLFF.

The genes are TRBV5-4 and TRBJ1-2. CDR1 is SGHNT and CDR2 is YYREEE in the germline V gene (reference sequence). This CDR3 is 15 amino acids long. CDR3 protein: CASSLDGRAHYGYTF.

This sequence joins TRBV30 and TRBJ1-2; the D call of TRBD1 rests on TCRdb alone, since no DNA is present to check it. The germline V gene encodes CDR1 GTSNPN and CDR2 SVGIG (reference sequence). This CDR3 is built from 14 residues. The CDR3 loop reads CAWSPFSIGGGYTF.

The gene calls are TRBV19 and TRBJ2-3; TCRdb gives TRBD1 as the D gene, but with no DNA this cannot be confirmed. Germline CDR1 is LNHDA and CDR2 is SQIVND (reference sequence). CDR3 size: 15 residues. Here the CDR3 reads CASRKTGSSTDTQYF. Full variable domain (outside the CDR3, taken from reference TRBV19 and TRBJ2-3): DGGITQSPKYLFRKEGQNVTLSCEQNLNHDAMYWYRQDPGQGLRLIYYSQIVNDFQKGDIAEGYSVSREKKESFPLTVTSAQKNPTAFYLCASRKTGSSTDTQYFGPGTRLTVL.

V is TRBV27 and J is TRBJ1-6. The CDR3 has 15 amino acids. The germline gives CDR1 MNHEY, CDR2 SMNVEV (reference sequence). CDR3 loop: CASSLFWDRNSPLHF.

By frequency, this clonotype registers medium-sized. CDR3 sequence reads: CASSEMTSLYNEQFF. This chain uses TRBV19 with TRBJ2-1; the D call of TRBD2 rests on TCRdb alone, since no DNA is present to check it. The CDR3 is made up of 15 amino acids. Germline values: CDR1 LNHDA, CDR2 SQIVND (reference sequence).

The V call is TRBV7-9, the J call TRBJ2-3; TCRdb's assignment of TRBD2 cannot be checked, as there is no DNA. The germline V gene has CDR1 SEHNR and CDR2 FQNEAQ (reference sequence). The CDR3 totals 14 residues. Here the CDR3 reads CASSFPSSSDTQYF.

The gene calls are TRBV19 and TRBJ2-3; TCRdb's D gene call, TRBD2, goes unchecked for lack of DNA. CDR3 size: 15 residues. Germline assignment: CDR1 LNHDA and CDR2 SQIVND (reference sequence). CDR3 protein: CASRDIAGGTDTQYF. The full variable domain, its missing parts supplied by reference TRBV19 and TRBJ2-3, is DGGITQSPKYLFRKEGQNVTLSCEQNLNHDAMYWYRQDPGQGLRLIYYSQIVNDFQKGDIAEGYSVSREKKESFPLTVTSAQKNPTAFYLCASRDIAGGTDTQYFGPGTRLTVL.

Judged by frequency, this clonotype is large. This chain connects TRBV6-5 to TRBJ2-1; the TCRdb D gene call, TRBD2, has no DNA to confirm it. This CDR3 region has 15 residues. Germline loops: CDR1 MNHEY, CDR2 SVGAGI. CDR3 region: CASRSGLAGDNEQFF.

The V and J genes are TRBV30 and TRBJ2-7; as DNA is missing, the TRBD1 call by TCRdb cannot be tested. Germline lookup yields CDR1 GTSNPN and CDR2 SVGIG (reference sequence). The CDR3 is 15 amino acids. Here the CDR3 reads CAWSVGTGIASEQYF.

This chain links TRBV6-5 with TRBJ2-7; TCRdb's D call of TRBD1 is untestable without DNA. This CDR3 contains 15 residues. Germline V gives CDR1 MNHEY, CDR2 SVGAGI. The CDR3 loop reads CASSYPGQGNYEQYF.